This TCR beta chain was captured by sequencing in a study of cytomegalovirus exposure and HLA in healthy donors. Study-wide findings and caveats: Researchers catalogued about 150 TCR beta chains as cytomegalovirus-associated.

Notes on this clone: The antigen remains unidentified.

PCR used 60 Vbeta primers and 13 Jbeta primers. Repertoires were generated with immunoSEQ multiplex PCR, while TCRdb's copy carries only in-frame clones and drops some. Seen here are 150,000 or so clones, roughly 10% observed once, and the top ten hold 1.5% to 2%. The origin of this receptor is a man aged 45-60 years in good health and CMV-seronegative. Sequenced input: PBMCs.

The CDR3 loop is CASSPFLEARDRGQHF. The DNA for the CDR3 is TGTGCCAGCAGCCCCTTCCTGGAGGCCCGGGACAGAGGGCAGCATTTT. This rearrangement joins TRBV4-2 to TRBJ1-5, with 7 bases identical to TRBD1. This CDR3 is 16 amino acids long. The ends lost 4 bases at V and 13 bases at J; junction bases unmatched: 19. Germline V gives CDR1 LGHNA, CDR2 YNFKEQ.